The present entry profiles one T cell receptor beta chain with its context. This entry comes from a study of blood T cell repertoires in COVID-19. For the study at large: Acute and convalescent COVID-19 samples came from the United States, Italy and Spain.

Original processing methods: Reference gene primer amplification in the assay estimated nucleated cell counts. Profiled with immunoSEQ multiplex PCR; TCRdb holds only in-frame clones, not every one. V, J and clone size derive from that table, while D and trimming were established from the DNA sequence. The table includes 150,000 to 200,000 clones, around 79% detected once. J was trimmed by 5 bases and V by 7 bases; bases with no gene match: 10. Looked up from germline, CDR1 is MGHDK and CDR2 is SYGVNS. The CDR3 covers 14 residues. Material: peripheral blood. The chain links TRBV25-1 to TRBJ1-2; the match to TRBD1 covers 7 bases. The receptor comes from a man between 60 and 75 years old with active or convalescent COVID-19. The CDR3 spells CASTGTAYTYGYTF. The DNA of the CDR3 is TGTGCCAGCACCGGGACAGCTTATACTTATGGCTACACCTTC.